The present T cell receptor beta chain was sequenced within a study of cytomegalovirus exposure and HLA in healthy donors. The study, taken as a whole, reports: A few V segments could not be told apart, such as TRBV6-2 and TRBV6-3, and were left out. Rarity marked most TCR sequences, yet some public TCRs occurred in many donors. As a later analysis showed, a missense DCLRE1C variant was linked to trimming of TCR beta V- and J-genes.

With 60 Vbeta and 13 Jbeta primers, the PCR was carried out. Original methodology: Among the unique TCR beta chains that a later analysis counted, 80 million to 100 million in all, about 11 million were shared. Using immunoSEQ multiplex PCR, the repertoire was profiled, and TCRdb retains in-frame clones only, with some absent. From that table come the V and J calls and clone size; the DNA was used to work out D and trimming. The sample lists some 70,000 clones; around 77% were seen once. Note on this clone: Its target is unknown.

The CDR3 contains 16 residues. Germline CDR1 and CDR2: MNHNS and SASEGT. J gave up 5 bases and V 3 bases, and 10 bases lay outside the gene matches. The receptor's source is a male donor in good health and CMV-seropositive. The chain employs TRBV6-1 and TRBJ2-3; 8 bases map to TRBD2. The material sequenced was PBMCs. CDR3 residues: CASSDFPGGIGDTQYF. CDR3 DNA: TGTGCCAGCAGTGATTTCCCGGGAGGGATTGGAGATACGCAGTATTTT.